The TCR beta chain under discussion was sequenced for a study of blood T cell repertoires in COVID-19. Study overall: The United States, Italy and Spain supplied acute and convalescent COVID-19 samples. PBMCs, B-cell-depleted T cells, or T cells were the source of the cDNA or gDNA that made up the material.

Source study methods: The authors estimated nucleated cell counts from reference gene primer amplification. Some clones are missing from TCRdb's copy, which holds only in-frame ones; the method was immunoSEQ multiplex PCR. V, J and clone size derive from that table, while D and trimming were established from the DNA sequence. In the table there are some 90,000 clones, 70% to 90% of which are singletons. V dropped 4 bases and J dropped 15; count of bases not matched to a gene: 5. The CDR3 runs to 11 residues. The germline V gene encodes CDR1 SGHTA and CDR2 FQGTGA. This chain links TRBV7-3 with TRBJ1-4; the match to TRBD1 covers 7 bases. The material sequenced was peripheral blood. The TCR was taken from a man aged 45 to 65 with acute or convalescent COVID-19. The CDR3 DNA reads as TGTGCCAGCAGCTCAGACAGGGAGGTGTTTTTT. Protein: CASSSDREVFF. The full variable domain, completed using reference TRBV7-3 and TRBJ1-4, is GAGVSQTPSNKVTEKGKYVELRCDPISGHTALYWYRQSLGQGPEFLIYFQGTGAADDSGLPNDRFFAVRPEGSVSTLKIQRTERGDSAVYLCASSSDREVFFGSGTQLSVL.